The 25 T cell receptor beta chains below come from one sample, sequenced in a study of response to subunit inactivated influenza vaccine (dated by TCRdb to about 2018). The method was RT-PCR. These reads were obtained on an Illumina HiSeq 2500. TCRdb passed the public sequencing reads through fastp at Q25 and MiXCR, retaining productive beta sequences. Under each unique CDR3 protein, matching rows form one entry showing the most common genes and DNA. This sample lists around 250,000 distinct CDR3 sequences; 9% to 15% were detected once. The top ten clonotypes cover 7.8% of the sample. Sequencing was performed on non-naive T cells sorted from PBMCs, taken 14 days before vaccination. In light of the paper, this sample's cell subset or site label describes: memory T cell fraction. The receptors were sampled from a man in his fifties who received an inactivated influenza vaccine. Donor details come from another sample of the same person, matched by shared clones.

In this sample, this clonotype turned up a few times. DNA of the CDR3: TGCGCCAGCGCCGGGACAGGGGGCCAAGAGACCCAGTACTTC. This sequence encodes CASAGTGGQETQYF. This rearrangement joins TRBV10-2 to TRBJ2-5; TRBD1 agrees at 11 bases. Trimming removed 8 bases from V and 1 base from J; junction bases left unmatched: 3. The CDR3 has 14 residues. Looked up from germline, CDR1 is WSHSY and CDR2 is SAAADI.

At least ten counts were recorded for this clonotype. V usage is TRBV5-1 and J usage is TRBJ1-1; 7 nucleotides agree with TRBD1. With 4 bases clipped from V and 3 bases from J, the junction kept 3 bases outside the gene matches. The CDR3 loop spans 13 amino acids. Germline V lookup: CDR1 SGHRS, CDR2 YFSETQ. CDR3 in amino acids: CASSLQGYTEAFF. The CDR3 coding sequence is TGCGCCAGCAGCCTACAGGGGTACACTGAAGCTTTCTTT.

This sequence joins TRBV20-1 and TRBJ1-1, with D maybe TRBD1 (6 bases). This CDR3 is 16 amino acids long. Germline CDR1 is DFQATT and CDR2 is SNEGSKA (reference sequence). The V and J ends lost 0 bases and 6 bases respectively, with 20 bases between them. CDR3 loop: CSARDSGGPWSAEAFF. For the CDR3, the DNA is TGCAGTGCTAGAGATTCCGGGGGCCCTTGGAGTGCTGAAGCTTTCTTT.

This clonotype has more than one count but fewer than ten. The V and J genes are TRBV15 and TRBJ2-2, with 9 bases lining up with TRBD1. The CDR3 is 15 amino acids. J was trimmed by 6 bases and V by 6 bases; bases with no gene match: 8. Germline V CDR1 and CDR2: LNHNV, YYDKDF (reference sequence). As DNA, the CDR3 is TGTGCCACCAGAACCGGGACAGGGCTACCCGGGGAGCTGTTTTTT. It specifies CATRTGTGLPGELFF.

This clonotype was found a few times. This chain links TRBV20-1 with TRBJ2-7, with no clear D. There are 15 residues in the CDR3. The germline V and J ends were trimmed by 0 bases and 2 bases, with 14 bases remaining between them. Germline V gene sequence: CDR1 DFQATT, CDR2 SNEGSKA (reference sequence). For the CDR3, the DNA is TGCAGTGCTAGAGATCCAAGGCCCCAGGCCTACGAGCAGTACTTC. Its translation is CSARDPRPQAYEQYF.

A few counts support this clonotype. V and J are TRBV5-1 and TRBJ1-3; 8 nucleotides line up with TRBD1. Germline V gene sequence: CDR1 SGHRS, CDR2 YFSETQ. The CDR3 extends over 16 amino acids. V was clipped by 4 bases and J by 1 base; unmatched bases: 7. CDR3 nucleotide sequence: TGCGCCAGCAGCCCTGACACAGGGGGTTCTGGAAACACCATATATTTT. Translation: CASSPDTGGSGNTIYF.

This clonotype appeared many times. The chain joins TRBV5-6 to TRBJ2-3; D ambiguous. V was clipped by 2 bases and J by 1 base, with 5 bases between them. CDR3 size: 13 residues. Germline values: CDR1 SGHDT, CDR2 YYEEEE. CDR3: CASSLRGTDTQYF. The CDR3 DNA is TGTGCCAGCAGCTTACGAGGCACAGATACGCAGTATTTT.

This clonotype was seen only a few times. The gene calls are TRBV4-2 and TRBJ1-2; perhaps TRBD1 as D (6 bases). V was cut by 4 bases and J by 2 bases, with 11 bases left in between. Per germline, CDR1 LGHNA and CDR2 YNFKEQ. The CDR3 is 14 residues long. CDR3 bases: TGTGCCAGCAGCCCCGGGGGGCTCAACTATGGCTACACCTTC. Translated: CASSPGGLNYGYTF.

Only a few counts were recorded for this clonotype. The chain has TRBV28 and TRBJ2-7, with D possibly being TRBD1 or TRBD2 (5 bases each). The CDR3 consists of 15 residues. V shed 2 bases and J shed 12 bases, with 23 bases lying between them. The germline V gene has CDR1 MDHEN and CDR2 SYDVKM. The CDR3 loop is CASSLQRDANPTRYF. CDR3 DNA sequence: TGTGCCAGCAGTTTACAGAGGGACGCGAACCCGACGAGGTACTTC. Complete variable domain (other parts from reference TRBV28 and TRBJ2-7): DVKVTQSSRYLVKRTGEKVFLECVQDMDHENMFWYRQDPGLGLRLIYFSYDVKMKEKGDIPEGYSVSREKKERFSLILESASTNQTSMYLCASSLQRDANPTRYFGPGTRLTVT.

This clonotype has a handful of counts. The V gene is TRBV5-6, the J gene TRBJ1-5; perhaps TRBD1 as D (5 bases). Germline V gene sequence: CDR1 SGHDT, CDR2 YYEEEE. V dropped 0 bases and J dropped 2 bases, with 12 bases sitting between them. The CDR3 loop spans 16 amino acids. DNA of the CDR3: TGTGCCAGCAGCTTGGCCAGCAGGGTTGGCAATCAGCCCCAGCATTTT. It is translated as CASSLASRVGNQPQHF.

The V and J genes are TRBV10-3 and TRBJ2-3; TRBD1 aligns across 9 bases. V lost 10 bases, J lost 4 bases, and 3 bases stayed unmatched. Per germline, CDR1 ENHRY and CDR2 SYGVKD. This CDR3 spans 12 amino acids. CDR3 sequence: CATRQGADTQYF. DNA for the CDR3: TGTGCCACACGACAGGGGGCAGATACGCAGTATTTT.

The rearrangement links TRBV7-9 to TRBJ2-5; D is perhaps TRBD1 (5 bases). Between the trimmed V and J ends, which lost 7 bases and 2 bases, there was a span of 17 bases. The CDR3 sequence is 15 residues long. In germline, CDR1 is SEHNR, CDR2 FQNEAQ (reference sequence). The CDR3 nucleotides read TGTGCCAGCAACAAATACCAAAGGGGTCAAGAGACCCAGTACTTC. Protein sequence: CASNKYQRGQETQYF.

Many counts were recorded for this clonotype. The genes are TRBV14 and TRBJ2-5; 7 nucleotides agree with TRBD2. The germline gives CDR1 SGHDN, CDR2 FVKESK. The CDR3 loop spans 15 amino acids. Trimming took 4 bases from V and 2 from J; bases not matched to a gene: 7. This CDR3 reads CASSRVLGGQETQYF. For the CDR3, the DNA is TGTGCCAGCAGCCGGGTTCTGGGGGGGCAAGAGACCCAGTACTTC.

Here the CDR3 reads CASAPGVGGYTF. For the CDR3, the DNA is TGTGCCAGCGCGCCCGGCGTCGGCGGCTACACCTTC. The chain is built from TRBV12-3 or TRBV12-4 and TRBJ1-2; D is unclear. The CDR3 has 12 residues. V gave up 8 bases and J gave up 8 bases, with 15 bases separating them.

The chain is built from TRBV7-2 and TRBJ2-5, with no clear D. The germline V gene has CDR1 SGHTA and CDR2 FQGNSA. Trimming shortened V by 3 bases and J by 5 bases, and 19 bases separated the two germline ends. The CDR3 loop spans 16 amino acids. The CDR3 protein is CASSFRVHSNGETQYF. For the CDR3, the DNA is TGTGCCAGCAGCTTCCGGGTGCACTCAAACGGGGAGACCCAGTACTTC.

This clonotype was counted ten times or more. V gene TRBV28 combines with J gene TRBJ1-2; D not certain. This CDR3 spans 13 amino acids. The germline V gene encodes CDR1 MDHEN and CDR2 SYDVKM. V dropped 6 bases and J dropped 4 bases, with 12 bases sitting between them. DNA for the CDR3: TGTGCCAGCAGCCTTAGGCCGTCCTATGGCTACACCTTC. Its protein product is CASSLRPSYGYTF.

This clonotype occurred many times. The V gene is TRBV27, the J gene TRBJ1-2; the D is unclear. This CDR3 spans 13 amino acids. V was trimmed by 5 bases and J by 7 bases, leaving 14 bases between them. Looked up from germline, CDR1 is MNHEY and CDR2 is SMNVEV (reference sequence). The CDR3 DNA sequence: TGTGCCAGCAGTCTGCGTTGGAGGGCTGGCTACACCTTC. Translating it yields CASSLRWRAGYTF.

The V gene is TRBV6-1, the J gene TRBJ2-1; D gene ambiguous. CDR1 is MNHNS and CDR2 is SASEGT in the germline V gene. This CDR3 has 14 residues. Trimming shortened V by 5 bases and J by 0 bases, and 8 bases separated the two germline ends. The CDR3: CASSPGPSYNEQFF. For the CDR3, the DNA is TGTGCCAGCAGTCCCGGGCCCTCCTACAATGAGCAGTTCTTC.

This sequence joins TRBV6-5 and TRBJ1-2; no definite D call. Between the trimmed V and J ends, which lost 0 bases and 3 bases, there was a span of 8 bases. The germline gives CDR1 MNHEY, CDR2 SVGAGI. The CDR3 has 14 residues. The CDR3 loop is CASSYSRSDYGYTF. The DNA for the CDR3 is TGTGCCAGCAGTTACTCGAGAAGTGACTATGGCTACACCTTC.

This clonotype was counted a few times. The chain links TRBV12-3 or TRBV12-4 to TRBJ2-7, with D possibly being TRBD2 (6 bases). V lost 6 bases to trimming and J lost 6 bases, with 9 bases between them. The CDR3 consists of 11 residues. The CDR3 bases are TGTGCCAGCAGGACGGGAGTCGAGCAGTACTTC. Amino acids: CASRTGVEQYF.

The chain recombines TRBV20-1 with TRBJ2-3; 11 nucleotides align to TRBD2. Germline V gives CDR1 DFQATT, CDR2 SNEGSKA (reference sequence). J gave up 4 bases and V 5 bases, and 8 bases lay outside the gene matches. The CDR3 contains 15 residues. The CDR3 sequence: CSASPTSGSPDTQYF. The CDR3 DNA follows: TGCAGTGCTTCCCCTACTAGCGGGAGTCCAGATACGCAGTATTTT.

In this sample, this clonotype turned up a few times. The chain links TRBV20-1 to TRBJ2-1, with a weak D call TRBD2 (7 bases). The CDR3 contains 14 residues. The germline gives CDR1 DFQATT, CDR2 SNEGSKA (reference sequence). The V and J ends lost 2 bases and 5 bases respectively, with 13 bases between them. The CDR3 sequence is CSARTAGHNNEQFF. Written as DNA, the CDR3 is TGCAGTGCTAGAACAGCGGGACATAACAATGAGCAGTTCTTC.

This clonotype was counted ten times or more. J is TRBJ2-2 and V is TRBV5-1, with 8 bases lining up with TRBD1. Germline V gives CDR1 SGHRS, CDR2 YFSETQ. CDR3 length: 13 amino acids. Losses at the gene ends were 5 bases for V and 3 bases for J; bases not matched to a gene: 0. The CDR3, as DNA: TGCGCCAGCAGGGACAGGGACACCGGGGAGCTGTTTTTT. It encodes CASRDRDTGELFF.

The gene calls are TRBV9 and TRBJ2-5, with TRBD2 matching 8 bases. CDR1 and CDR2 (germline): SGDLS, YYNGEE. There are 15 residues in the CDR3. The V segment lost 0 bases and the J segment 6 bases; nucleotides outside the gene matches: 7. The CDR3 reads CASSVVKLAVKTQYF. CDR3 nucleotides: TGTGCCAGCAGCGTAGTCAAACTAGCGGTTAAGACCCAGTACTTC.

CDR3 amino acids: CASSRGTGETQYF. The CDR3 coding sequence is TGTGCCAGCAGCCGCGGGACAGGAGAGACCCAGTACTTC. The rearrangement links TRBV4-2 to TRBJ2-5, with TRBD1 matching 8 bases. CDR3 length: 13 amino acids. CDR1 LGHNA and CDR2 YNFKEQ come from the germline V gene. V dropped 4 bases and J dropped 4; count of bases not matched to a gene: 2.